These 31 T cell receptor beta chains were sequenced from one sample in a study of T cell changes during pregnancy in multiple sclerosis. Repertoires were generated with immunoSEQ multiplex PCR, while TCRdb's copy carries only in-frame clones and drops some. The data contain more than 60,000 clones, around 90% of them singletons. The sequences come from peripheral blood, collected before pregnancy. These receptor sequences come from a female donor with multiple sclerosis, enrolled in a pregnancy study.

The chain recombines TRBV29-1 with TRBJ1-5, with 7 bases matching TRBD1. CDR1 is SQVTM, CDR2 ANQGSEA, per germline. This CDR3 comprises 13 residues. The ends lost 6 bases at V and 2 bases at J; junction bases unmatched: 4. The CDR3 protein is CSVTGQGNQPQHF. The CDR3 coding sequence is TGCAGCGTAACCGGACAGGGCAATCAGCCCCAGCATTTT. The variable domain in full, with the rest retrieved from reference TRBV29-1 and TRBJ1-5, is SAVISQKPSRDICQRGTSLTIQCQVDSQVTMMFWYRQQPGQSLTLIATANQGSEATYESGFVIDKFPISRPNLTFSTLTVSNMSPEDSSIYLCSVTGQGNQPQHFGDGTRLSIL.

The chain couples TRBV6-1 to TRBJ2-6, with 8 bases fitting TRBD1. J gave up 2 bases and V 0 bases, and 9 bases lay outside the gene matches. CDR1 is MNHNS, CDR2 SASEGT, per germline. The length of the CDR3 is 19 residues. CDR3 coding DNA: TGTGCCAGCAGTGAAGCGTTGCAGGGGGCGCAGGCTGGGGCCAACGTCCTGACTTTC. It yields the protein CASSEALQGAQAGANVLTF.

CDR3 nucleotide sequence: TGTGCCAGCAGCTTGGGGACAGCCTTCCTCTCTGGGGCCAACGTCCTGACTTTC. Translation gives CASSLGTAFLSGANVLTF. This chain joins TRBV13 and TRBJ2-6; 7 nucleotides line up with TRBD1. V shed 3 bases, J shed 0 bases, and the junction held 8 bases outside the gene matches. This CDR3 has 18 amino acids. Germline lookup yields CDR1 PRHDT and CDR2 FYEKMQ (reference sequence). Combining the CDR3 with reference TRBV13 and TRBJ2-6 gives the whole variable domain AAGVIQSPRHLIKEKRETATLKCYPIPRHDTVYWYQQGPGQDPQFLISFYEKMQSDKGSIPDRFSAQQFSDYHSELNMSSLELGDSALYFCASSLGTAFLSGANVLTFGAGSRLTVL.

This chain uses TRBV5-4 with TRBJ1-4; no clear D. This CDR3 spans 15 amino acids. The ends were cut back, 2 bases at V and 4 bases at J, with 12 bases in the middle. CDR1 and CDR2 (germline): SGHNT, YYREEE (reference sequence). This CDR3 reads CASSLKTSGNEKLFF. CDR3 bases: TGTGCCAGCAGCTTAAAAACTAGCGGTAATGAAAAACTGTTTTTT.

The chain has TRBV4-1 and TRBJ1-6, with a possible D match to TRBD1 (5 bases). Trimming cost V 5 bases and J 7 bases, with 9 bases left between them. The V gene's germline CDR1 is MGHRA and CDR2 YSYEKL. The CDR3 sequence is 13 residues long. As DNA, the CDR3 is TGCGCCAGCAGCTGGGACTACAATTCACCCCTCCACTTT. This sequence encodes CASSWDYNSPLHF.

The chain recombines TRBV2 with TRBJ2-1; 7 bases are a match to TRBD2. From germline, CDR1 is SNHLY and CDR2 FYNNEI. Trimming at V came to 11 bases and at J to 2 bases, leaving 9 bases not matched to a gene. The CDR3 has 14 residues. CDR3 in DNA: TGTGCCGCCGGAACCGGGACTACCTACAATGAGCAGTTCTTC. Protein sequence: CAAGTGTTYNEQFF. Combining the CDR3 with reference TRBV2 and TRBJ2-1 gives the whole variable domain EPEVTQTPSHQVTQMGQEVILRCVPISNHLYFYWYRQILGQKVEFLVSFYNNEISEKSEIFDDQFSVERPDGSNFTLKIRSTKLEDSAMYFCAAGTGTTYNEQFFGPGTRLTVL.

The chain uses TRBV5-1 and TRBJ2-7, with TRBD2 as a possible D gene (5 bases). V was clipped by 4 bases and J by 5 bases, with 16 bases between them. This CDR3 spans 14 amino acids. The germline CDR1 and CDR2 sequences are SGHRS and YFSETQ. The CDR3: CASSTGSPLNEQYF. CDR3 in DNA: TGCGCCAGCAGCACGGGAAGTCCATTGAACGAGCAGTACTTC.

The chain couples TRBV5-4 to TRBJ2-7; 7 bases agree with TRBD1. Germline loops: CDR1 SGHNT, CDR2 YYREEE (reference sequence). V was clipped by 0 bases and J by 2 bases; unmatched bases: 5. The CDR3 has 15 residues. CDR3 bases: TGTGCCAGCAGCTTGGCAGGGGGTAGAGCCTACGAGCAGTACTTC. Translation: CASSLAGGRAYEQYF.

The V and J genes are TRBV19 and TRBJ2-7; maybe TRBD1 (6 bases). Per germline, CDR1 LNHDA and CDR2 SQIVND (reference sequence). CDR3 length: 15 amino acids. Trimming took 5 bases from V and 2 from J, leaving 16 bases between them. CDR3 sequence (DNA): TGTGCCAGTAGTGCCGGATGGGGGCGAGCCTACGAGCAGTACTTC. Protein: CASSAGWGRAYEQYF.

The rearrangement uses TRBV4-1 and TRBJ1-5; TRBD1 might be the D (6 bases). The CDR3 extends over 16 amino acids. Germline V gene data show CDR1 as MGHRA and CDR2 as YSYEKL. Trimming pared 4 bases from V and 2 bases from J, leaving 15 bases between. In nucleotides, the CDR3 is TGCGCCAGCAGCCCTCCCGTGGGGGCGGGCAATCAGCCCCAGCATTTT. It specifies CASSPPVGAGNQPQHF.

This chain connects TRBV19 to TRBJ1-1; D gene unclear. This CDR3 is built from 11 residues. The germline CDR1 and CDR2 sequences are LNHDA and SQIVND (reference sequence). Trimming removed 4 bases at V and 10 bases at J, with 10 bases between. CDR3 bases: TGTGCCAGTAGTAAGTCGAGGGTAGCTTTCTTT. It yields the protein CASSKSRVAFF.

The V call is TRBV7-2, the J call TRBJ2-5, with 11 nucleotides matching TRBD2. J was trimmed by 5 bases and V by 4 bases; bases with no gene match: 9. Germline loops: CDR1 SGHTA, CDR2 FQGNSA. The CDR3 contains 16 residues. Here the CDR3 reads CASSSIAGGTGETQYF. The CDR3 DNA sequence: TGTGCCAGCAGCTCCATAGCGGGGGGGACCGGTGAGACCCAGTACTTC.

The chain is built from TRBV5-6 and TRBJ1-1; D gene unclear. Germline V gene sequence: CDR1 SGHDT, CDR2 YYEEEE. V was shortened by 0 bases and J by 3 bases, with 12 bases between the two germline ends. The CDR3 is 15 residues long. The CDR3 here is CASSLGLRLDTEAFF. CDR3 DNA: TGTGCCAGCAGCTTGGGGCTCAGGTTGGACACTGAAGCTTTCTTT. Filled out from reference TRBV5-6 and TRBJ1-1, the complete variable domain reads DAGVTQSPTHLIKTRGQQVTLRCSPKSGHDTVSWYQQALGQGPQFIFQYYEEEERQRGNFPDRFSGHQFPNYSSELNVNALLLGDSALYLCASSLGLRLDTEAFFGQGTRLTVV.

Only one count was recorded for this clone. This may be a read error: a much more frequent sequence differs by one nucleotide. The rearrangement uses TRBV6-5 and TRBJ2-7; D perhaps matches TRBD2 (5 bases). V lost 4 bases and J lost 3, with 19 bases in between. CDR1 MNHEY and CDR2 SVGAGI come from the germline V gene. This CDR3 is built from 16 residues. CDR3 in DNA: TGTGCCAGCAGTTTGAGAGACCAGAGGGCTAGCTACGAGCAGTACTTC. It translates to CASSLRDQRASYEQYF.

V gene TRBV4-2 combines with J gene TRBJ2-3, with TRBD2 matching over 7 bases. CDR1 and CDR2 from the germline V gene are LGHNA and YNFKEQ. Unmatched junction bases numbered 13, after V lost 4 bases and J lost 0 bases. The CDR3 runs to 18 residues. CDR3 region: CASSPSGVYSASTDTQYF. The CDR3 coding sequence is TGTGCCAGCAGCCCGAGCGGGGTCTATTCCGCTAGCACAGATACGCAGTATTTT.

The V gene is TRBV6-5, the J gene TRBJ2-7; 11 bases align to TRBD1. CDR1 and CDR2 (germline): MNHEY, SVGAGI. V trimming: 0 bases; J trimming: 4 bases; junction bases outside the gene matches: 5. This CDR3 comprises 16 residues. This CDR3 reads CASSYSTGTGGYEQYF. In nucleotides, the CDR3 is TGTGCCAGCAGTTACTCGACCGGGACAGGGGGATACGAGCAGTACTTC.

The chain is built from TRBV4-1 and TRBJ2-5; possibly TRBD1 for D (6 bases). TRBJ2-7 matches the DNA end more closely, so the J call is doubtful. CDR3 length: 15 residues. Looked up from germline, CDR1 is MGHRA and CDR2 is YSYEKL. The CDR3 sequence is CASSQGPQGTYEQYF. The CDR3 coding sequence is TGCGCCAGCAGCCAAGGACCCCAGGGGACCTACGAGCAGTACTTC.

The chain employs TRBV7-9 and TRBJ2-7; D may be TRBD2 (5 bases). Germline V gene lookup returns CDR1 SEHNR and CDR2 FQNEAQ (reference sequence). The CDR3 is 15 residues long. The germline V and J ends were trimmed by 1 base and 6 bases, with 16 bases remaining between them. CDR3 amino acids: CASSLGFQVGGEQYF. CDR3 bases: TGTGCCAGCAGCTTAGGGTTCCAGGTCGGAGGCGAGCAGTACTTC.

The CDR3 nucleotides are TGTGCCAGCAGGATCCAGGGGGCGGAGGGTCAGCCCCAGCATTTT. As protein: CASRIQGAEGQPQHF. J is TRBJ1-5 and V is TRBV2; TRBD1 matches 8 bases. Trimming removed 6 bases from V and 6 bases from J; junction bases left unmatched: 10. Germline CDR1 SNHLY, CDR2 FYNNEI. The CDR3 runs to 15 residues.

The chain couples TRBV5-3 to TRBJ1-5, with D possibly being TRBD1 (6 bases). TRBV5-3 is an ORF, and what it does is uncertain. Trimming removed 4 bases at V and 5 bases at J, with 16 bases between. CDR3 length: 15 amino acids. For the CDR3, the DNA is TGTGCCAGAAGCCCCCCACAGGGTAGGGATCAGCCCCAGCATTTT. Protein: CARSPPQGRDQPQHF.

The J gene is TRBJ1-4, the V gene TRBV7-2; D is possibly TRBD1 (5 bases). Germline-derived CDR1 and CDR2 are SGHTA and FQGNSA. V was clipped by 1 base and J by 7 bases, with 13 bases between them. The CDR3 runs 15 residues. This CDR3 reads CASSLGGAGGEKLFF. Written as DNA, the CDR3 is TGTGCCAGCAGCTTAGGAGGGGCGGGAGGTGAAAAACTGTTTTTT.

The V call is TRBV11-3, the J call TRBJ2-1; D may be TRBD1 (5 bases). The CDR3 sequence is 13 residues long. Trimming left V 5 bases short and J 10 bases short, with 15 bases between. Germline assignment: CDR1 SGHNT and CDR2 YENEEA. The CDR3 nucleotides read TGTGCCAGCAGCATAAGGGGCAAGGACGAGCAGTTCTTC. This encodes CASSIRGKDEQFF.

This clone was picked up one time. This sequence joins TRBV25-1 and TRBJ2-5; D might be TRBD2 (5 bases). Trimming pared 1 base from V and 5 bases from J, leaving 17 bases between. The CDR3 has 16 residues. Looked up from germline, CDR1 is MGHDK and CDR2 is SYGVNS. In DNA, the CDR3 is TGTGCCAGCAGTGAATTTCTTGCCCGGGATTGGGAGACCCAGTACTTC. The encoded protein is CASSEFLARDWETQYF.

The CDR3 DNA reads as TGTGCCACCAGCAGAGATCGATGGGGGCTAGAGACCCAGTACTTC. Protein sequence: CATSRDRWGLETQYF. V and J are TRBV15 and TRBJ2-5, with D possibly matching TRBD1 (6 bases). V lost 0 bases and J 4 bases, leaving 12 bases between the germline ends. The CDR3 contains 15 residues. Germline lookup yields CDR1 LNHNV and CDR2 YYDKDF (reference sequence).

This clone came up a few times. CDR3 in DNA: TGCAGCGTTATCCCTACTGGAAACACCATATATTTT. It encodes CSVIPTGNTIYF. The genes are TRBV29-1 and TRBJ1-3; D gene ambiguous. CDR1 and CDR2 from the germline V gene are SQVTM and ANQGSEA. The CDR3 has 12 amino acids. Trimming took 5 bases from V and 2 from J, leaving 7 bases between them.

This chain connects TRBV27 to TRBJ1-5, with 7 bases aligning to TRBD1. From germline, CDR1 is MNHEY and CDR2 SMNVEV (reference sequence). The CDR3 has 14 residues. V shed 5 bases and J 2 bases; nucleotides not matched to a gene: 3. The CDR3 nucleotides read TGTGCCAGCAGTCCGGGACAGCGCAATCAGCCCCAGCATTTT. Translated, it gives CASSPGQRNQPQHF.

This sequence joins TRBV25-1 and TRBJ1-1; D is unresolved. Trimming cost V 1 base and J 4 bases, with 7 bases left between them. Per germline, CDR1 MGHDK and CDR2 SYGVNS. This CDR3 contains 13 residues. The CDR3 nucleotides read TGTGCCAGCAGTGAATTTAGAACCACTGAAGCTTTCTTT. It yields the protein CASSEFRTTEAFF.

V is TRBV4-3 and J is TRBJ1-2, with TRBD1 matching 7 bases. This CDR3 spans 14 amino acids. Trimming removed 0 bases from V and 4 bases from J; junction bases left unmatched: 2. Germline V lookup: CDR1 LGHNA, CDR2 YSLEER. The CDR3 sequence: CASSQDRTGYGYTF. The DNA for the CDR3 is TGCGCCAGCAGCCAAGACAGGACAGGCTATGGCTACACCTTC.

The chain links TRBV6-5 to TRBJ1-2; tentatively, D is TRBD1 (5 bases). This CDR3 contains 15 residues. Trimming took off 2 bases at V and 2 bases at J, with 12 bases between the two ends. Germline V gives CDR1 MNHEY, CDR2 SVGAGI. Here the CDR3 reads CASSYGIQANYGYTF. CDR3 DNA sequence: TGTGCCAGCAGTTACGGCATACAGGCCAACTATGGCTACACCTTC.

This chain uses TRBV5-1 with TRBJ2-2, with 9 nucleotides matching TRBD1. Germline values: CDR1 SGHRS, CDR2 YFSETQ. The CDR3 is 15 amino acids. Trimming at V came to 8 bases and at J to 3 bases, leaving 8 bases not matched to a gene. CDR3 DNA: TGCGCCAGTAGGATGGGGACAGGGTACACCGGGGAGCTGTTTTTT. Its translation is CASRMGTGYTGELFF. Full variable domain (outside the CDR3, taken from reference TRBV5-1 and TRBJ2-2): KAGVTQTPRYLIKTRGQQVTLSCSPISGHRSVSWYQQTPGQGLQFLFEYFSETQRNKGNFPGRFSGRQFSNSRSEMNVSTLELGDSALYLCASRMGTGYTGELFFGEGSRLTVL.

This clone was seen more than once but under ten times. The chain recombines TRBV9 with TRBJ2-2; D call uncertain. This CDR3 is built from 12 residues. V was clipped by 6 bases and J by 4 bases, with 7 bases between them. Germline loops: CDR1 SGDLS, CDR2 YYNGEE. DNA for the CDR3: TGTGCCAGCACTGTTATCACCGGGGAGCTGTTTTTT. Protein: CASTVITGELFF.